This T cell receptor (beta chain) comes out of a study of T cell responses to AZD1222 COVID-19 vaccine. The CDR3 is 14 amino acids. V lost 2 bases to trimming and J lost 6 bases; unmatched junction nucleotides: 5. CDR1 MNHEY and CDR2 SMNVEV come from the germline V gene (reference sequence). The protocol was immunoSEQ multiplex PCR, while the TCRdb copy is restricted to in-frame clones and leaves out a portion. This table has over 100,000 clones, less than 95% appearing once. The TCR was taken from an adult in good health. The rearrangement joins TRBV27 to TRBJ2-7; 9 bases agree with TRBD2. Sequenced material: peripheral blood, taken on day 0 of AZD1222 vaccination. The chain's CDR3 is CASSLAGGPSEQYF. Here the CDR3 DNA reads TGTGCCAGCAGTTTAGCGGGGGGGCCTTCCGAGCAGTACTTC.